Presented here are 10 T cell receptor beta chains from one specimen sequenced in a study of molecular identifiers for immune sequencing clone quantification. TCRdb used MiXCR to reprocess the PCR reads, holding one entry per CDR3 protein. The profile shows around 470,000 distinct CDR3 sequences, about 25% of them singletons. The source material was naive CD8+ T cells from blood, with Jurkat cell RNA spiked in. Subset here: FACS-sorted CD8+CD4-CCR7+CD45RA+ naive T cells. All receptors come from a human donor in good health. Some libraries in this study had Jurkat cell RNA spiked in.

This clonotype was recorded at least ten times. The rearrangement uses TRBV6-5 and TRBJ1-1; TRBD1 might be the D (5 bases). This CDR3 spans 14 amino acids. Trimming stripped 2 bases from V and 1 base from J, with 8 bases between. Germline-derived CDR1 and CDR2 are MNHEY and SVGAGI. The DNA of the CDR3 is TGTGCCAGCAGTTACGGAGGGGCGAACACTGAAGCTTTCTTT. It yields the protein CASSYGGANTEAFF.

J is TRBJ2-1 and V is TRBV7-9; tentatively, D is TRBD1 or TRBD2 (6 bases each). V lost 1 base and J 8 bases, leaving 9 bases between the germline ends. The CDR3 runs to 13 residues. Per germline, CDR1 SEHNR and CDR2 FQNEAQ (reference sequence). CDR3 sequence (DNA): TGTGCCAGCAGCTTAGTCGGGGGCTATGAGCAGTTCTTC. Its protein is CASSLVGGYEQFF. Variable domain in full (rest from reference TRBV7-9 and TRBJ2-1): DTGVSQNPRHKITKRGQNVTFRCDPISEHNRLYWYRQTLGQGPEFLTYFQNEAQLEKSRLLSDRFSAERPKGSFSTLEIQRTEQGDSAMYLCASSLVGGYEQFFGPGTRLTVL.

This clonotype was seen a few times. The chain employs TRBV19 and TRBJ2-3; possibly TRBD2 for D (6 bases). Germline V lookup: CDR1 LNHDA, CDR2 SQIVND (reference sequence). The V end was cut by 4 bases, the J end by 0 bases, with 17 bases between. CDR3 size: 17 residues. The CDR3 loop reads CASSTPSGLASTDTQYF. CDR3 nucleotides: TGTGCCAGTAGTACACCAAGCGGGCTCGCTAGCACAGATACGCAGTATTTT. Full variable domain (rest looked up from reference TRBV19 and TRBJ2-3): DGGITQSPKYLFRKEGQNVTLSCEQNLNHDAMYWYRQDPGQGLRLIYYSQIVNDFQKGDIAEGYSVSREKKESFPLTVTSAQKNPTAFYLCASSTPSGLASTDTQYFGPGTRLTVL.

This clonotype was counted at least ten times. V usage is TRBV20-1 and J usage is TRBJ1-1; possible D gene TRBD1, 5 bases. In germline, CDR1 is DFQATT, CDR2 SNEGSKA (reference sequence). The CDR3 runs 14 residues. V lost 0 bases, J lost 4 bases, and 12 bases lay in between. CDR3 in amino acids: CSARDAKGITEAFF. The CDR3 DNA is TGCAGTGCTAGAGACGCCAAGGGGATCACTGAAGCTTTCTTT.

A word on this clonotype: A much larger clonotype is one base distant, so this may be a read error. The chain couples TRBV6-5 to TRBJ1-1; 8 positions match TRBD1. CDR3 length: 14 amino acids. CDR1 and CDR2 from the germline V gene are MNHEY and SVGAGI. Trimming at V came to 7 bases and at J to 6 bases, leaving 10 bases not matched to a gene. The CDR3 protein is CASTRQGLYPEAFF. The CDR3 nucleotides are TGTGCCAGCACTAGACAGGGGCTTTACCCTGAAGCTTTCTTT.

The table lists this clonotype with many counts. This sequence joins TRBV7-9 and TRBJ2-7, with unresolved D. The germline gives CDR1 SEHNR, CDR2 FQNEAQ (reference sequence). V gave up 2 bases and J gave up 7 bases, with 15 bases separating them. The CDR3 has 14 residues. The CDR3 nucleotides are TGTGCCAGCAGCTTACCTCGTACCCCCCAGGAGCAGTACTTC. Its protein product is CASSLPRTPQEQYF.

This clonotype has ten or more counts. An end of the junction differs from the germline gene, which may be a read error. J is TRBJ2-1 and V is TRBV30; perhaps D is TRBD1 or TRBD2 (5 bases each). The CDR3 loop spans 11 amino acids. Germline loops: CDR1 GTSNPN, CDR2 SVGIG (reference sequence). The chain's CDR3 is CAWSQTGLPCF. CDR3 nucleotide sequence: TGTGCCTGGAGTCAGACGGGGCTGCCGTGCTTC.

The chain joins TRBV29-1 to TRBJ2-1; D ambiguous. The V and J ends lost 0 bases and 8 bases respectively, with 11 bases between them. The CDR3 extends over 13 amino acids. From germline, CDR1 is SQVTM and CDR2 ANQGSEA. The CDR3 region has the DNA TGCAGCGTTGAAGATCTGGGGAAACATGAGCAGTTCTTC. It encodes CSVEDLGKHEQFF.

The genes are TRBV29-1 and TRBJ2-7; D might be TRBD1 (6 bases). Trimming removed 0 bases at V and 1 base at J, with 7 bases between. The CDR3 consists of 13 residues. Germline CDR1 is SQVTM and CDR2 is ANQGSEA. The CDR3 region is CSVEEGQSYEQYF. The CDR3, as DNA: TGCAGCGTTGAAGAAGGACAGTCCTACGAGCAGTACTTC.

With respect to this clonotype: A much larger clonotype is one base distant, so this may be a read error. The V call is TRBV13, the J call TRBJ2-7; a weak D match, TRBD2 (5 bases). V was trimmed by 4 bases and J by 5 bases, leaving 15 bases between them. Germline CDR1 PRHDT, CDR2 FYEKMQ (reference sequence). The CDR3 contains 14 residues. The CDR3 sequence is CASSSRGWAHEQYF. The CDR3 DNA sequence: TGTGCCAGCAGCTCCCGCGGGTGGGCCCACGAGCAGTACTTC.